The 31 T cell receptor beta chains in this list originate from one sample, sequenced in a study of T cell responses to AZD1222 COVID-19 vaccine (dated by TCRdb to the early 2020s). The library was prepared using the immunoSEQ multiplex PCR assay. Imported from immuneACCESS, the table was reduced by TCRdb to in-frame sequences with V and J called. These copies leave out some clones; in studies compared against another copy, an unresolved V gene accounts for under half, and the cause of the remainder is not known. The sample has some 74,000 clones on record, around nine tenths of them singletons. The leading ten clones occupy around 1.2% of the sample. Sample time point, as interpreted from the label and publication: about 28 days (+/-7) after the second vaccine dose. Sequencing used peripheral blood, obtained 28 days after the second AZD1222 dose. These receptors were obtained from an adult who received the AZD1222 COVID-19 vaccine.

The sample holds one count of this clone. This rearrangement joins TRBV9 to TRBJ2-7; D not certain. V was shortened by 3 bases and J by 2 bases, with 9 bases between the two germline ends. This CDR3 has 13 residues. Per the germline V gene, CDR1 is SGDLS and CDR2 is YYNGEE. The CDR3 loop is CASSEQPTYEQYF. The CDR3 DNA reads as TGTGCCAGCAGCGAGCAGCCTACCTACGAGCAGTACTTC. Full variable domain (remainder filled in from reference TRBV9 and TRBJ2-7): DSGVTQTPKHLITATGQRVTLRCSPRSGDLSVYWYQQSLDQGLQFLIQYYNGEERAKGNILERFSAQQFPDLHSELNLSSLELGDSALYFCASSEQPTYEQYFGPGTRLTVT.

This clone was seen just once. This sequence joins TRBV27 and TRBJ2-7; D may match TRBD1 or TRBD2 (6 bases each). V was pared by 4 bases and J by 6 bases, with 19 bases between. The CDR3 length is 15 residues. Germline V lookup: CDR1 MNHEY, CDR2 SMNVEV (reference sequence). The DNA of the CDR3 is TGTGCCAGCAGTTGGGGTGGAGGGGGAGACGGCGAGCAGTACTTC. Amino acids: CASSWGGGGDGEQYF.

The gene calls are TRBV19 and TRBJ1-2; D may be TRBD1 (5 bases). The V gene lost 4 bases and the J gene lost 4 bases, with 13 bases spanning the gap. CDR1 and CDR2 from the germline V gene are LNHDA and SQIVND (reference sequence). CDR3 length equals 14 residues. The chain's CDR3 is CASSTPTELYGYTF. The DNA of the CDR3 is TGTGCCAGTAGTACTCCGACAGAGCTCTATGGCTACACCTTC. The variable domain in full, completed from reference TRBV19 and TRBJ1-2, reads DGGITQSPKYLFRKEGQNVTLSCEQNLNHDAMYWYRQDPGQGLRLIYYSQIVNDFQKGDIAEGYSVSREKKESFPLTVTSAQKNPTAFYLCASSTPTELYGYTFGSGTRLTVV.

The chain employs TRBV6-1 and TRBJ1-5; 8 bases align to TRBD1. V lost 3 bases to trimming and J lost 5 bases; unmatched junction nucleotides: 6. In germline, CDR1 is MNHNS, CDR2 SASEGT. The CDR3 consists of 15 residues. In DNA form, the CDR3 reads TGTGCCAGCAGTGATCCGCAGGGGGCACATCAGCCCCAGCATTTT. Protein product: CASSDPQGAHQPQHF.

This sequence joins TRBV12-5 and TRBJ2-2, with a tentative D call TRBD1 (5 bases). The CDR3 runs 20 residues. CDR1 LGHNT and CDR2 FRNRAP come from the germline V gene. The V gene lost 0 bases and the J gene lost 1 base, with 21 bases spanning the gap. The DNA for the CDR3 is TGTGCTAGTGGTTTGGTAAATCCTACGACAGAGACAAGGAACACCGGGGAGCTGTTTTTT. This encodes CASGLVNPTTETRNTGELFF.

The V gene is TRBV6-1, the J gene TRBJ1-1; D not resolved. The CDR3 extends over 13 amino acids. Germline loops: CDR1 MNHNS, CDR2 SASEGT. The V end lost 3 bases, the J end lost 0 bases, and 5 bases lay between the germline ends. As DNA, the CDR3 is TGTGCCAGCAGTGAGCAGGTGAACACTGAAGCTTTCTTT. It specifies CASSEQVNTEAFF.

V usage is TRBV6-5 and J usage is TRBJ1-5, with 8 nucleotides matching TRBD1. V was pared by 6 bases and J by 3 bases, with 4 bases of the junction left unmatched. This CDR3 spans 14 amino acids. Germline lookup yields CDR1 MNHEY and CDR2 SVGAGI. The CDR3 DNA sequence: TGTGCCAGCAGCCTGGGACAGGTCAATCAGCCCCAGCATTTT. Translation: CASSLGQVNQPQHF.

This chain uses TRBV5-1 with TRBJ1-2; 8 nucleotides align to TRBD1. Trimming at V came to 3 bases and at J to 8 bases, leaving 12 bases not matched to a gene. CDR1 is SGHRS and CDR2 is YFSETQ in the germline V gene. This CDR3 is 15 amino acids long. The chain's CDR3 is CASSWSSTGALGYTF. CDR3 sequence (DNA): TGCGCCAGCAGCTGGTCCTCGACAGGGGCCCTCGGCTACACCTTC. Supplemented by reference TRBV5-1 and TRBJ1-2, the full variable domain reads KAGVTQTPRYLIKTRGQQVTLSCSPISGHRSVSWYQQTPGQGLQFLFEYFSETQRNKGNFPGRFSGRQFSNSRSEMNVSTLELGDSALYLCASSWSSTGALGYTFGSGTRLTVV.

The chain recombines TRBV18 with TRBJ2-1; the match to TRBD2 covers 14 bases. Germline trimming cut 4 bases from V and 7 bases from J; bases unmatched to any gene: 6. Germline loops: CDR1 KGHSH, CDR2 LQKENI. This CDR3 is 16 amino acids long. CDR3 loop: CASSRGTSGGLNEQFF. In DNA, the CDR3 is TGTGCCAGCTCACGAGGGACTAGCGGGGGCCTTAATGAGCAGTTCTTC.

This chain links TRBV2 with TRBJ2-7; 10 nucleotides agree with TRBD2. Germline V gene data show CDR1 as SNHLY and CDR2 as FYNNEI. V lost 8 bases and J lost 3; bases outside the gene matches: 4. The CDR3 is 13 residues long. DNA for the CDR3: TGTGCCAGCCTAAGCGGGGGGGTCTACGAGCAGTACTTC. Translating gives CASLSGGVYEQYF.

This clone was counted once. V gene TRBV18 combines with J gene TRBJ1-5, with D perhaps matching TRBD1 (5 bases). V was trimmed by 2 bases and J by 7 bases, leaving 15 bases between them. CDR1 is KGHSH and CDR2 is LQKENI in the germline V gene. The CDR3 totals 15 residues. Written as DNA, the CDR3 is TGTGCCAGCTCACCAGATAGGCCCACAGGCCAGCCCCAGCATTTT. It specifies CASSPDRPTGQPQHF.

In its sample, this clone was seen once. CDR3 protein: CASSTRDSATGELFF. CDR3 nucleotide sequence: TGTGCCAGCAGTACCCGGGACTCCGCCACCGGGGAGCTGTTTTTT. The gene calls are TRBV2 and TRBJ2-2; maybe TRBD2 (6 bases). Germline lookup yields CDR1 SNHLY and CDR2 FYNNEI. Trimming cost V 5 bases and J 4 bases, with 14 bases left between them. The CDR3 consists of 15 residues.

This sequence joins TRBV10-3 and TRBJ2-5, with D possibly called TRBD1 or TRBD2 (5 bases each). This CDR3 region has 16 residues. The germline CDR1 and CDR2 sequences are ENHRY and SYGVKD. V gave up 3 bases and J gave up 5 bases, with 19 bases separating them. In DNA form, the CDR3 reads TGTGCCATCAGTGACCCAACAGGCCGGGGACGGGAGACCCAGTACTTC. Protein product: CAISDPTGRGRETQYF.

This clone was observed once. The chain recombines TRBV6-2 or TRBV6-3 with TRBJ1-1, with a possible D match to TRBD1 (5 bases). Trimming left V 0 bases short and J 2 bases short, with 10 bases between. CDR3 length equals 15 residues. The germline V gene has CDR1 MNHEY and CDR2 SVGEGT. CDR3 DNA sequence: TGTGCCAGCAGTTACTCGCTTAGGGGAAACACTGAAGCTTTCTTT. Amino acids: CASSYSLRGNTEAFF.

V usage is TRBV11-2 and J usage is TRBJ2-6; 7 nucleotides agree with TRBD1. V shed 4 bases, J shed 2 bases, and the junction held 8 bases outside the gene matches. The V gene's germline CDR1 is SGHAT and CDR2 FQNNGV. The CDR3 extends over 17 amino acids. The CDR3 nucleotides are TGTGCCAGCAGCTACCACCCTGACAGGGCTGGGGCCAACGTCCTGACTTTC. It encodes CASSYHPDRAGANVLTF.

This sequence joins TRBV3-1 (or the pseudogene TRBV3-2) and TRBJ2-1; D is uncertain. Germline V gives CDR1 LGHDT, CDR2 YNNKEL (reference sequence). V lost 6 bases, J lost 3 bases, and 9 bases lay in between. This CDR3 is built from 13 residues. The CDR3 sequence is CASSHSNYNEQFF. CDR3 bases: TGTGCCAGCAGTCACTCGAACTACAATGAGCAGTTCTTC.

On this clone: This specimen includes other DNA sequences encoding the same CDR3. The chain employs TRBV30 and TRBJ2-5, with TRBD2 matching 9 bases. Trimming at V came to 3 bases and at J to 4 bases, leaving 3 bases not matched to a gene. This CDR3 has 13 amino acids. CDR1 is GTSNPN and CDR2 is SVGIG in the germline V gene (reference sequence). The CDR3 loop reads CAWRQAGGETQYF. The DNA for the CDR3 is TGTGCCTGGAGACAAGCGGGAGGAGAGACCCAGTACTTC.

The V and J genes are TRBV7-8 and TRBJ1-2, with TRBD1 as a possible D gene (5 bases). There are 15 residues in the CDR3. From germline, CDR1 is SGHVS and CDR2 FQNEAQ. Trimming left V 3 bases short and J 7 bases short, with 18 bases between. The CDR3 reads CASSLGPPVFTGYTF. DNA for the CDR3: TGTGCCAGCAGCTTGGGGCCCCCAGTGTTTACTGGCTACACCTTC.

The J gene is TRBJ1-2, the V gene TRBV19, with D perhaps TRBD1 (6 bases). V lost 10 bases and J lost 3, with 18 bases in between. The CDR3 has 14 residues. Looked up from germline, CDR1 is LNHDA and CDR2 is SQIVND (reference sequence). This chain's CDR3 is CATKRGASDYGYTF. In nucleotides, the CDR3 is TGTGCCACCAAGCGGGGGGCATCGGACTATGGCTACACCTTC.

This CDR3 is CASSKVDTQYF. The CDR3 DNA reads as TGTGCCAGCAGCAAGGTGGATACGCAGTATTTT. This chain uses TRBV12-3 or TRBV12-4 with TRBJ2-3; D remains ambiguous. The V and J ends lost 6 bases and 6 bases respectively, with 7 bases between them. CDR3 length equals 11 residues.

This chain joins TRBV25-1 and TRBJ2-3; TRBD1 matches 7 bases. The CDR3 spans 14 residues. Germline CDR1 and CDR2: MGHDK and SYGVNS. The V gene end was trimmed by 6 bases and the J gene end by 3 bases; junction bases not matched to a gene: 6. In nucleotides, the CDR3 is TGTGCCAGCAGCTACAGGGGTGCGACAGATACGCAGTATTTT. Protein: CASSYRGATDTQYF.

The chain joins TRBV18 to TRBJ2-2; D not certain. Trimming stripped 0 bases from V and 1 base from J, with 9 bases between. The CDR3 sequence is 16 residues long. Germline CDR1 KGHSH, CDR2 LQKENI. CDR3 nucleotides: TGTGCCAGCTCACCACCGCGTGGGGTGAACACCGGGGAGCTGTTTTTT. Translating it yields CASSPPRGVNTGELFF.

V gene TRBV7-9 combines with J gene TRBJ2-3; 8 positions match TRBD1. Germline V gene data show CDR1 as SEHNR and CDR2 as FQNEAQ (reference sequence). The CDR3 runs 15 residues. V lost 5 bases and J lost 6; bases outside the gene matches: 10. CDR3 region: CASSAGQGIVDTQYF. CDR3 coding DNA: TGTGCCAGCAGCGCCGGACAGGGAATTGTCGATACGCAGTATTTT.

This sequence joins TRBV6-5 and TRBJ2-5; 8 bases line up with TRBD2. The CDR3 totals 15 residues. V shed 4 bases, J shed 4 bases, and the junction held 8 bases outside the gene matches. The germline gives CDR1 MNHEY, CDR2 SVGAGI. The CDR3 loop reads CASSLSSGSSETQYF. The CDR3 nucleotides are TGTGCCAGCAGTTTATCCAGCGGGAGCTCAGAGACCCAGTACTTC.

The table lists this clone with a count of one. In nucleotides, the CDR3 is TGTGCCACCCTGTGGGGGCAAAGAAAAGTGACGAACACTGAAGCTTTCTTT. The encoded protein is CATLWGQRKVTNTEAFF. This rearrangement joins TRBV5-4 to TRBJ1-1, with a weak D call TRBD1 (6 bases). Germline CDR1 SGHNT, CDR2 YYREEE (reference sequence). Trimming took off 9 bases at V and 1 base at J, with 25 bases between the two ends. The CDR3 consists of 17 residues.

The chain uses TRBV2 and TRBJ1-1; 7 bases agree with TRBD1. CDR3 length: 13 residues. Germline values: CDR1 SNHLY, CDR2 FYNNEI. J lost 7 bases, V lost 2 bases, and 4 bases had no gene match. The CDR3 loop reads CASSERTGIEAFF. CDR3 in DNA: TGTGCCAGCAGTGAACGGACAGGAATTGAAGCTTTCTTT. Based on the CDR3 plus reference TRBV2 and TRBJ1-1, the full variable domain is EPEVTQTPSHQVTQMGQEVILRCVPISNHLYFYWYRQILGQKVEFLVSFYNNEISEKSEIFDDQFSVERPDGSNFTLKIRSTKLEDSAMYFCASSERTGIEAFFGQGTRLTVV.

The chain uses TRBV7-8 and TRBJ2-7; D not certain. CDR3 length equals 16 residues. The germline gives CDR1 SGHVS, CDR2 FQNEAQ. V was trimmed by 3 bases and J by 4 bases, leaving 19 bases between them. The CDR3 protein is CASSFRTNAGFYEQYF. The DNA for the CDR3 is TGTGCCAGCAGCTTCCGGACGAACGCCGGATTTTACGAGCAGTACTTC.

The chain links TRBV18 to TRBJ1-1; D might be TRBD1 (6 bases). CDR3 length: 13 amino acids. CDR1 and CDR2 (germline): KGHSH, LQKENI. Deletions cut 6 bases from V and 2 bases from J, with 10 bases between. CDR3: CASSLQGNTEAFF. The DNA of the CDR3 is TGTGCCAGCTCTCTACAGGGAAACACTGAAGCTTTCTTT.

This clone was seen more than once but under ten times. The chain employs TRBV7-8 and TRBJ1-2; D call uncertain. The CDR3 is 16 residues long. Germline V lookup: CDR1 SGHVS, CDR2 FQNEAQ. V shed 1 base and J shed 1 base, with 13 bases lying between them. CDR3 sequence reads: CASSLVYPDFNYGYTF. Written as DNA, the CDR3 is TGTGCCAGCAGCTTAGTGTATCCTGACTTTAACTATGGCTACACCTTC.

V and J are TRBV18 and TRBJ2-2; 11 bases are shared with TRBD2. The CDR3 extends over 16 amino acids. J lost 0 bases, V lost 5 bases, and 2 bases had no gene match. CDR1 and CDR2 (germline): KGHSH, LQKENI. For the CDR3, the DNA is TGTGCCAGCTCAGTGACTAGCGGGGCGAACACCGGGGAGCTGTTTTTT. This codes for CASSVTSGANTGELFF.

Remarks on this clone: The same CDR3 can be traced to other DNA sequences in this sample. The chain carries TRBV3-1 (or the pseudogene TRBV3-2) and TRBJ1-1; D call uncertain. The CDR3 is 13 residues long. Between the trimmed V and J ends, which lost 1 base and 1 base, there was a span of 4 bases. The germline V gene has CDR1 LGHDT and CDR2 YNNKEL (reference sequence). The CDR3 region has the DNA TGTGCCAGCAGCCAAGGTGGGAACACTGAAGCTTTCTTT. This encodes CASSQGGNTEAFF.